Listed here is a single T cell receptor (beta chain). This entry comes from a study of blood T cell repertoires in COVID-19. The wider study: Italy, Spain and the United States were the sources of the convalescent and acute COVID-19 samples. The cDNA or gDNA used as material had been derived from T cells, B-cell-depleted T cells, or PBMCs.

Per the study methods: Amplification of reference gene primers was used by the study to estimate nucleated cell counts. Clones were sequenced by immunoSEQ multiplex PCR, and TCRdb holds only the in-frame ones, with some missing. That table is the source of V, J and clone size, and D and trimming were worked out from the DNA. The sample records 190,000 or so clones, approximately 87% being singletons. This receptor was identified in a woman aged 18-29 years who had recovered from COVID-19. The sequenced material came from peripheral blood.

The CDR3 region has the DNA TGTGCCAGCAGCCAGGGACTAGCGGGGAACACAGATACGCAGTATTTT. Protein sequence: CASSQGLAGNTDTQYF. The rearrangement uses TRBV7-7 and TRBJ2-3; 13 bases match TRBD2. The CDR3 is 16 residues long. Germline V gene sequence: CDR1 SSHAT, CDR2 FNYEAQ (reference sequence). Losses at the gene ends were 5 bases for V and 2 bases for J; bases not matched to a gene: 4.